This T cell receptor (beta chain) was profiled in a study of cytotoxic CD8 clonotypes in ibrutinib-treated CLL. Study background: Response sampling took place at median 12 months of treatment, range 6 to 36. General observations from the study: Contraction or stability on treatment characterized the public clonotypes, which were uncommon. At progression, clonality fell back toward baseline after rising at ibrutinib response.

Germline V lookup: CDR1 SQVTM, CDR2 ANQGSEA. The CDR3 extends over 10 amino acids. V dropped 1 base and J dropped 8 bases, with 5 bases sitting between them. On this clone: Its antigen is undetermined.

TCRdb's copy holds only in-frame clones and misses some; the assay was immunoSEQ multiplex PCR. The sample lists over 75,000 clones; roughly 80% were seen once. The rearrangement links TRBV29-1 to TRBJ1-2; D uncertain. The sequenced sample was PBMCs, obtained after 12 months of ibrutinib treatment. The sequence was obtained from a human donor with chronic lymphocytic leukemia. The CDR3 region is CSVEGGGYTF. The CDR3 bases are TGCAGCGTTGAAGGGGGAGGCTACACCTTC.